The 27 T cell receptor beta chains reported below all come from one sample, sequenced in a study of regulatory T cells in long-lasting Graves disease. As for time point: newly diagnosed GD, antithyroid drugs for less than 3 months. Generation of the TCR library employed RNA extracted from PBMCs. Building of the TCR beta libraries involved iRepertoire HTBI primers and Arm-PCR of CDR3 regions. TCRdb ran MiXCR on the multiplex PCR reads and lists one entry per CDR3 protein. This table has approximately 400,000 distinct CDR3 sequences, 15% appearing once. These same records also appear under a second study, on T cells in Graves' hyperthyroidism and ophthalmopathy.

The source was peripheral blood mononuclear cells (PBMCs), collected at new diagnosis, from a patient treated with antithyroid drugs. These TCRs come from a woman between 25 and 40 years old with Graves disease.

This clonotype was picked up many times. The chain carries TRBV5-5 and TRBJ2-1; D is ambiguous. The germline gives CDR1 SGHKS, CDR2 YYEKEE (reference sequence). This CDR3 contains 13 residues. Trimming took 4 bases from V and 4 from J, leaving 9 bases between them. The CDR3 is CASSPVGYNEQFF. For the CDR3, the DNA is TGTGCCAGCAGCCCTGTAGGATACAATGAGCAGTTCTTC.

This clonotype was seen ten or more times. The V and J genes are TRBV2 and TRBJ2-1, with 9 bases aligning to TRBD2. The junction had 8 bases not matched to a gene; V was cut back by 8 bases and J by 3 bases. The CDR3 spans 15 residues. CDR1 is SNHLY, CDR2 FYNNEI, per germline. For the CDR3, the DNA is TGTGCCAGCCGCGGGGGGGGAGTAGGCTACAATGAGCAGTTCTTC. Its translation: CASRGGGVGYNEQFF. The full variable domain, completed using reference TRBV2 and TRBJ2-1, is EPEVTQTPSHQVTQMGQEVILRCVPISNHLYFYWYRQILGQKVEFLVSFYNNEISEKSEIFDDQFSVERPDGSNFTLKIRSTKLEDSAMYFCASRGGGVGYNEQFFGPGTRLTVL.

This clonotype came up many times. V is TRBV28 and J is TRBJ2-7, with 10 bases that match TRBD2. Trimming took 5 bases from V and 2 from J; bases not matched to a gene: 6. The germline gives CDR1 MDHEN, CDR2 SYDVKM. The CDR3 is 15 amino acids. The CDR3 region has the DNA TGTGCCAGCAGTACCCCGCTAGCGGGGGCCTACGAGCAGTACTTC. Translated: CASSTPLAGAYEQYF.

This clonotype was recorded many times. The chain couples TRBV2 to TRBJ2-7; TRBD1 aligns across 7 bases. Trimming cost V 6 bases and J 4 bases; bases outside gene matches: 9. Germline CDR1 and CDR2: SNHLY and FYNNEI. This CDR3 comprises 14 residues. The CDR3 loop is CASSPVDRAYEQYF. The CDR3 coding sequence is TGTGCCAGCAGCCCAGTAGACAGGGCTTACGAGCAGTACTTC. The full variable domain, its missing parts supplied by reference TRBV2 and TRBJ2-7, is EPEVTQTPSHQVTQMGQEVILRCVPISNHLYFYWYRQILGQKVEFLVSFYNNEISEKSEIFDDQFSVERPDGSNFTLKIRSTKLEDSAMYFCASSPVDRAYEQYFGPGTRLTVT.

For this clonotype: This sequence is one base from a far larger clone and is likely a read error. The rearrangement links TRBV30 to TRBJ2-3, with 7 bases identical to TRBD1. The J call is in doubt because the DNA end fits TRBJ1-1 better. The CDR3 consists of 13 residues. Germline loops: CDR1 GTSNPN, CDR2 SVGIG (reference sequence). The CDR3 coding sequence is TGTGTCTGGAGTAGGGGGCCGAACACTGAAGCTTTCTTT. This codes for CVWSRGPNTEAFF.

This chain links TRBV11-2 with TRBJ2-5; TRBD1 or TRBD2 may be the D gene (7 bases each). This CDR3 spans 15 amino acids. Germline V gives CDR1 SGHAT, CDR2 FQNNGV. Trimming pared 3 bases from V and 4 bases from J, leaving 15 bases between. CDR3 nucleotides: TGTGCCAGCAGCTTCCCAGGGGGGGTCGTAGAGACCCAGTACTTC. This translates into CASSFPGGVVETQYF.

This clonotype appeared a few times. The chain couples TRBV5-6 to TRBJ2-3; no clear D. V gave up 0 bases and J gave up 4 bases, with 6 bases separating them. The CDR3 length is 13 residues. CDR1 and CDR2 from the germline V gene are SGHDT and YYEEEE. The CDR3 is CASSLGAADTQYF. CDR3 bases: TGTGCCAGCAGCTTGGGGGCGGCAGATACGCAGTATTTT.

This clonotype has just one count. V and J are TRBV12-3 or TRBV12-4 and TRBJ1-4; tentatively, D is TRBD1 (6 bases). Trimming shortened V by 5 bases and J by 11 bases, and 24 bases separated the two germline ends. CDR3 size: 16 residues. CDR3 region: CASSPNWGASSPKLFF. The CDR3 nucleotides are TGTGCCAGCAGTCCAAATTGGGGGGCCTCTAGTCCCAAACTGTTTTTT.

V gene TRBV19 combines with J gene TRBJ2-5; unclear D gene. Germline values: CDR1 LNHDA, CDR2 SQIVND (reference sequence). The germline V and J ends were trimmed by 3 bases and 1 base, with 12 bases remaining between them. The CDR3 spans 15 residues. Written as DNA, the CDR3 is TGTGCCAGTAGTATTAATGCCGCCTCCCAAGAGACCCAGTACTTC. This translates into CASSINAASQETQYF.

This clonotype was observed many times. V is TRBV19 and J is TRBJ2-3; a weak D match, TRBD2 (5 bases). This CDR3 region has 15 residues. Trimming took 8 bases from V and 2 from J, leaving 17 bases between them. CDR1 and CDR2 (germline): LNHDA, SQIVND (reference sequence). The CDR3 loop is CASASWGDTTDTQYF. CDR3 nucleotides: TGTGCCAGTGCCTCCTGGGGAGATACCACAGATACGCAGTATTTT.

The chain has TRBV30 and TRBJ2-7; 7 bases map to TRBD1. CDR3 size: 12 residues. J lost 2 bases, V lost 7 bases, and 5 bases had no gene match. The germline gives CDR1 GTSNPN, CDR2 SVGIG (reference sequence). The DNA of the CDR3 is TGTGCCTTCCGGGACAGAACCTACGAGCAGTACTTC. This translates into CAFRDRTYEQYF.

With regard to this clonotype: A much bigger clone sits one base away, suggesting this may be a read error. The rearrangement joins TRBV27 to TRBJ1-5; D ambiguous. Germline loops: CDR1 MNHEY, CDR2 SMNVEV (reference sequence). The CDR3 is 15 amino acids. V lost 4 bases to trimming and J lost 0 bases, with 10 bases between them. CDR3 in amino acids: CASSSMGSSNQPQHF. As DNA, the CDR3 is TGTGCCAGCAGTTCCATGGGCAGTAGCAATCAGCCCCAGCATTTT.

This clonotype was seen only a few times. The chain joins TRBV20-1 to TRBJ2-1, with D perhaps TRBD2 (6 bases). The length of the CDR3 is 16 residues. V was cut by 0 bases and J by 3 bases, with 15 bases left in between. Germline V gene lookup returns CDR1 DFQATT and CDR2 SNEGSKA (reference sequence). The CDR3 protein is CSARDLASDSYNEQFF. The DNA of the CDR3 is TGCAGTGCTAGAGATCTGGCTAGCGACAGCTACAATGAGCAGTTCTTC.

This clonotype appeared many times. J is TRBJ1-1 and V is TRBV28; D gene uncertain. Germline assignment: CDR1 MDHEN and CDR2 SYDVKM. This CDR3 spans 14 amino acids. V lost 5 bases and J 3 bases, leaving 13 bases between the germline ends. The CDR3 bases are TGTGCCAGCAGTACCGACCGCGATGACACTGAAGCTTTCTTT. Encoded protein: CASSTDRDDTEAFF.

This CDR3 is CAISVGRLEKLFF. In DNA, the CDR3 is TGTGCCATCAGTGTGGGCCGTTTGGAAAAACTGTTTTTT. V is TRBV10-3 and J is TRBJ1-4; D remains unclear. The CDR3 contains 13 residues. V dropped 4 bases and J dropped 8 bases, with 11 bases sitting between them. Germline V CDR1 and CDR2: ENHRY, SYGVKD.

This clonotype has ten or more counts. The rearrangement joins TRBV2 to TRBJ1-2; D is uncertain. V was trimmed by 7 bases and J by 4 bases, leaving 13 bases between them. The CDR3 covers 13 residues. Looked up from germline, CDR1 is SNHLY and CDR2 is FYNNEI. CDR3 protein: CASTPAPGYGYTF. The CDR3 DNA follows: TGTGCCAGCACACCGGCCCCGGGCTATGGCTACACCTTC.

This clonotype turned up a few times. V gene TRBV5-1 combines with J gene TRBJ1-2, with 8 bases that match TRBD1. Germline V gives CDR1 SGHRS, CDR2 YFSETQ. With V trimmed by 4 bases and J by 8 bases, 16 bases remained unmatched. The CDR3 extends over 16 amino acids. The CDR3 loop reads CASSPDLDRAYYGYTF. The CDR3 DNA follows: TGCGCCAGCAGCCCCGATTTGGACAGGGCCTATTACGGCTACACCTTC.

This clonotype was counted at least ten times. The V and J genes are TRBV11-1 and TRBJ2-7; 7 nucleotides line up with TRBD1. The CDR3 loop spans 14 amino acids. Germline assignment: CDR1 SGHAT and CDR2 FQDESV (reference sequence). With V trimmed by 2 bases and J by 4 bases, 5 bases remained unmatched. DNA for the CDR3: TGTGCCAGCAGCTTAAGGACAGGCGGGTACGAGCAGTACTTC. This codes for CASSLRTGGYEQYF.

At least ten counts were recorded for this clonotype. V gene TRBV3-1 combines with J gene TRBJ2-1; no firm D call. V was trimmed by 0 bases and J by 9 bases, leaving 9 bases between them. Germline V CDR1 and CDR2: LGHDT, YNNKEL (reference sequence). This CDR3 has 13 amino acids. DNA for the CDR3: TGTGCCAGCAGCCAAGAAGGCCGGGCTGAGCAGTTCTTC. Translated: CASSQEGRAEQFF.

This clonotype was detected many times. The rearrangement links TRBV30 to TRBJ2-7; 7 bases fit TRBD1. The CDR3 is made up of 14 amino acids. V gave up 0 bases and J gave up 1 base; unmatched junction bases: 3. Germline CDR1 is GTSNPN and CDR2 is SVGIG (reference sequence). CDR3 amino acids: CAWSVGTASYEQYF. For the CDR3, the DNA is TGTGCCTGGAGTGTTGGGACAGCTTCCTACGAGCAGTACTTC.

In its sample, this clonotype was seen many times. V gene TRBV7-2 combines with J gene TRBJ2-7; 7 bases match TRBD2. Trimming took 1 base from V and 5 from J; bases not matched to a gene: 8. The CDR3 runs to 15 residues. Looked up from germline, CDR1 is SGHTA and CDR2 is FQGNSA. CDR3 residues: CASSLGGGRFDEQYF. Written as DNA, the CDR3 is TGTGCCAGCAGCTTAGGGGGCGGGAGATTCGACGAGCAGTACTTC. Drawing the rest from reference TRBV7-2 and TRBJ2-7, the complete variable domain is GAGVSQSPSNKVTEKGKDVELRCDPISGHTALYWYRQSLGQGLEFLIYFQGNSAPDKSGLPSDRFSAERTGGSVSTLTIQRTQQEDSAVYLCASSLGGGRFDEQYFGPGTRLTVT.

The J gene is TRBJ2-5, the V gene TRBV24-1; D assignment may be TRBD1 or TRBD2 (5 bases each). This CDR3 has 14 residues. The germline V gene encodes CDR1 KGHDR and CDR2 SFDVKD. V was cut by 1 base and J by 9 bases, with 14 bases left in between. Here the CDR3 reads CATSDFNRGAPQYF. The CDR3 coding sequence is TGTGCCACCAGTGATTTTAACAGAGGGGCCCCCCAGTACTTC.

This clonotype was counted a few times. V usage is TRBV20-1 and J usage is TRBJ1-1, with D unresolved. V dropped 3 bases and J dropped 2 bases, with 10 bases sitting between them. The germline gives CDR1 DFQATT, CDR2 SNEGSKA (reference sequence). This CDR3 has 13 residues. Written as DNA, the CDR3 is TGCAGTGCTAGTTTACTGTCCAACACTGAAGCTTTCTTT. Translation: CSASLLSNTEAFF.

For this clonotype: Since a much larger clone is just one base distant, this may be a read error. Because the CDR3 is missing its conserved closing phenylalanine or tryptophan, this is likely a read error. The rearrangement uses TRBV2 and TRBJ1-1; maybe TRBD1 (6 bases). Trimming took 6 bases from V and 2 from J, leaving 10 bases between them. Germline-derived CDR1 and CDR2 are SNHLY and FYNNEI. This CDR3 spans 13 amino acids. The chain's CDR3 is CASRGQINTEAFS. The CDR3 coding sequence is TGTGCCAGCAGAGGACAGATAAACACTGAAGCTTTCTCT.

This clonotype appeared many times. The rearrangement links TRBV7-6 to TRBJ2-7; no reliable D call. This CDR3 region has 15 residues. The V gene's germline CDR1 is SGHVS and CDR2 FNYEAQ. Trimming shortened V by 0 bases and J by 2 bases, and 11 bases separated the two germline ends. The CDR3 DNA sequence: TGTGCCAGCAGCTTAGCGTTAGGGTCCACCTACGAGCAGTACTTC. Translated: CASSLALGSTYEQYF.

This clonotype was detected only a few times. This chain connects TRBV4-1 to TRBJ2-3, with TRBD2 as a possible D gene (5 bases). The length of the CDR3 is 14 residues. Germline CDR1 and CDR2: MGHRA and YSYEKL. V lost 2 bases and J 4 bases, leaving 10 bases between the germline ends. CDR3 sequence: CASSQSSSADTQYF. CDR3 nucleotides: TGCGCCAGCAGCCAAAGTAGTAGCGCAGATACGCAGTATTTT.

This clonotype was recorded a few times. This rearrangement joins TRBV7-3 to TRBJ2-5; D remains ambiguous. Trimming shortened V by 1 base and J by 1 base, and 10 bases separated the two germline ends. The CDR3 covers 15 residues. Germline CDR1 SGHTA, CDR2 FQGTGA. The CDR3 sequence: CASSLNSRIQETQYF. In DNA, the CDR3 is TGTGCCAGCAGCTTAAATTCTCGCATCCAAGAGACCCAGTACTTC.